Here is one T cell receptor (beta chain) with its context. The entry originates in a study of CD8 T cells in Susac syndrome. Germline CDR1 reads SQVTM; CDR2 reads ANQGSEA. Deletions cut 7 bases from V and 5 bases from J, with 8 bases between. The CDR3 is 11 residues long. The RNA input was roughly 0.5 to 1 ug, and it was reverse transcribed with random hexamers. TCRdb reanalysed the immunoSEQ multiplex PCR reads using MiXCR and keeps one entry per CDR3 protein. The sample consists of about 160,000 distinct CDR3 sequences, 93% of them appearing once. This sequence joins TRBV29-1 and TRBJ2-2; D is undetermined. The receptor was isolated from a human donor in good health. The sample consisted of CD4+ T cells from PBMCs. The CDR3 DNA reads as TGCAGCGCCGGGCGTACCGGGGAGCTGTTTTTT. Protein: CSAGRTGELFF.